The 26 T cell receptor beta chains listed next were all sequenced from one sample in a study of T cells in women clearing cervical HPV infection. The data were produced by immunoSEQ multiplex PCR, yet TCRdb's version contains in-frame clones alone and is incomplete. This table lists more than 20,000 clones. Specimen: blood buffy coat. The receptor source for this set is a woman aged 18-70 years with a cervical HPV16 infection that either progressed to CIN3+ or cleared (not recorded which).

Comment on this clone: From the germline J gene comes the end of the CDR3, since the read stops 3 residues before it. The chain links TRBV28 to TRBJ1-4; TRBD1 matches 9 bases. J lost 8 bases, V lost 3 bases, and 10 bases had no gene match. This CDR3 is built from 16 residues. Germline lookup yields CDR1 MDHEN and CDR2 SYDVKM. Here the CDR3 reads CASSLTRQGGYEKLFF. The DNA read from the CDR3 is TGTGCCAGCAGTTTGACGAGACAGGGGGGGTACGAAAAA.

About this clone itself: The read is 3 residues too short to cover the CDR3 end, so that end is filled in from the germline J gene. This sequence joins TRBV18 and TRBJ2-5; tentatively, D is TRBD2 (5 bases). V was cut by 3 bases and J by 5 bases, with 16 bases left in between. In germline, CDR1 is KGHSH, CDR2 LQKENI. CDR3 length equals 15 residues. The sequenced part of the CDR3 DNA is TGTGCCAGCTCACCTCCTACATCTAGCCGGGAGACC. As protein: CASSPPTSSRET. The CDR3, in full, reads CASSPPTSSRETQYF.

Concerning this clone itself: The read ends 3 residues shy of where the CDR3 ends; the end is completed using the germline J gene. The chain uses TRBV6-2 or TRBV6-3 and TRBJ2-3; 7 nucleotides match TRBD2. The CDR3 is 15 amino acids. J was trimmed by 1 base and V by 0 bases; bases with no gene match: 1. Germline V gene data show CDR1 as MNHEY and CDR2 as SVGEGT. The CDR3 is CASSYSGGGTDTQYF. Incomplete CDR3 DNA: TGTGCCAGCAGTTACTCGGGGGGGGGCACAGATACG.

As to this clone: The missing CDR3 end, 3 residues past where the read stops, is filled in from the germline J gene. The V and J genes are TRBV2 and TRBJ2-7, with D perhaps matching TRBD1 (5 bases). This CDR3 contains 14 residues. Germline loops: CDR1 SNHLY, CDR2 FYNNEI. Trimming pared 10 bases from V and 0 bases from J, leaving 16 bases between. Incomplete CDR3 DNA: TGTGCCACCCACTCGGGCAGGGTCTCCTACGAG. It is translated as CATHSGRVSYE. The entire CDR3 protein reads CATHSGRVSYEQYF. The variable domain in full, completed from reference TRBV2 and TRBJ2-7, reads EPEVTQTPSHQVTQMGQEVILRCVPISNHLYFYWYRQILGQKVEFLVSFYNNEISEKSEIFDDQFSVERPDGSNFTLKIRSTKLEDSAMYFCATHSGRVSYEQYFGPGTRLTVT.

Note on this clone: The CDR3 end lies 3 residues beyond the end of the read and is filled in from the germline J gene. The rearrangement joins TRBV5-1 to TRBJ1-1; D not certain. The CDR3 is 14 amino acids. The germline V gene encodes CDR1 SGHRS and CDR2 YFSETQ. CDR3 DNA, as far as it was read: TGCGCCAGCAGATACAGAGGGTCTGATTGGGAA. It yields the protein CASRYRGSDWE. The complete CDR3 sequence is CASRYRGSDWEAFF.

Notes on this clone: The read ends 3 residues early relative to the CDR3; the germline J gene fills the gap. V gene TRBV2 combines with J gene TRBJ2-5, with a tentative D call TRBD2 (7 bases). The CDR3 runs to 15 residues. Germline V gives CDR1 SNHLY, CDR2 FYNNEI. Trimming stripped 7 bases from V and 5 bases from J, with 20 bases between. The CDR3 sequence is CASTPGPGEGETQYF. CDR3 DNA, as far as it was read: TGTGCCAGCACCCCAGGTCCAGGGGAGGGCGAGACC.

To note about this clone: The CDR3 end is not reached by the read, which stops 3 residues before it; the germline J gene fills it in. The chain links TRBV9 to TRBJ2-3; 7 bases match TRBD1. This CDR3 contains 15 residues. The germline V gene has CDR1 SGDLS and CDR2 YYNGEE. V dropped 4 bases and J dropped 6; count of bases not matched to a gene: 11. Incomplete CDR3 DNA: TGTGCCAGCAGCTCCGGGACAGTGGCCATCGATACG. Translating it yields CASSSGTVAIDT. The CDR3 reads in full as CASSSGTVAIDTQYF. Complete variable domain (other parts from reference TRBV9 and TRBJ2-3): DSGVTQTPKHLITATGQRVTLRCSPRSGDLSVYWYQQSLDQGLQFLIQYYNGEERAKGNILERFSAQQFPDLHSELNLSSLELGDSALYFCASSSGTVAIDTQYFGPGTRLTVL.

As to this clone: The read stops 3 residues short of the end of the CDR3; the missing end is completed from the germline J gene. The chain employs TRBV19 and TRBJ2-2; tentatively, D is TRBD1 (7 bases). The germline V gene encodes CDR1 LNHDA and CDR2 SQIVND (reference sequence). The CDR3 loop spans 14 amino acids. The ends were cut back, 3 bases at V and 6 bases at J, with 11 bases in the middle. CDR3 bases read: TGTGCCAGTAGTATGGGCAGGGGGGCCGGGGAG. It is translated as CASSMGRGAGE. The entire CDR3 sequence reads CASSMGRGAGELFF. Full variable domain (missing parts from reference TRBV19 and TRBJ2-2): DGGITQSPKYLFRKEGQNVTLSCEQNLNHDAMYWYRQDPGQGLRLIYYSQIVNDFQKGDIAEGYSVSREKKESFPLTVTSAQKNPTAFYLCASSMGRGAGELFFGEGSRLTVL.

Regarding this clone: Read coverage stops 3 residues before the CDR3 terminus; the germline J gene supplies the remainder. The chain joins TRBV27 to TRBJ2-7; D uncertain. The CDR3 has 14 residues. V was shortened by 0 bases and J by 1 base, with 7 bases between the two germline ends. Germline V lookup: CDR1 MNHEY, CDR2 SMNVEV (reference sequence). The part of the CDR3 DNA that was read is TGTGCCAGCAGTTTATCTGGCAAATCCTACGAG. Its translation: CASSLSGKSYE. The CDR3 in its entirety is CASSLSGKSYEQYF.

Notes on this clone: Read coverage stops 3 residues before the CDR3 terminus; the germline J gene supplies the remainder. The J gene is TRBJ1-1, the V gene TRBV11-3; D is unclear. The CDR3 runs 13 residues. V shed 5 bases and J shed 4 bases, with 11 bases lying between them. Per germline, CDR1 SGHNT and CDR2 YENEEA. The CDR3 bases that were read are TGTGCCAGCAGCCGTAATTACGGCACTGAA. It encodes CASSRNYGTE. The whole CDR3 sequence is CASSRNYGTEAFF.

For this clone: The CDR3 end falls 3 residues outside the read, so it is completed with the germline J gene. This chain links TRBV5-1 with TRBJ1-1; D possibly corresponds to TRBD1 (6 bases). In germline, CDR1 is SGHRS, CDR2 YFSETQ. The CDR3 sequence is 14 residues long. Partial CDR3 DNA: TGCGCCAGCAGCCCGAGACAGGCTACAGATACG. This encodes CASSPRQATDT. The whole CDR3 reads CASSPRQATDTAFF.

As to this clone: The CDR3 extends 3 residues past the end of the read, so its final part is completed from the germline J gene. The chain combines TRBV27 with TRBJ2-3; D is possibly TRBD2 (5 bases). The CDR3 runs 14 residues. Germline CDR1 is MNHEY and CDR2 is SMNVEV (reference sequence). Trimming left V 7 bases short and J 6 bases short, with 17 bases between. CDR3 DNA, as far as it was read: TGTGCCAGCAATTCCCACTTTTCGGGGGATACG. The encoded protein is CASNSHFSGDT. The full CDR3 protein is CASNSHFSGDTQYF.

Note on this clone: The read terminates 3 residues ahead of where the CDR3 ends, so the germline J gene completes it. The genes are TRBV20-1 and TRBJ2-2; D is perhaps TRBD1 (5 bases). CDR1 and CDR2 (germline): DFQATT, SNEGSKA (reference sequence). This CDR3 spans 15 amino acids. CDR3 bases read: TGCAGTGCCAGGCCAAATGACAGACGTAATGAAAAG. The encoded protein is CSARPNDRRNEK. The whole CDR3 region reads CSARPNDRRNEKLFF.

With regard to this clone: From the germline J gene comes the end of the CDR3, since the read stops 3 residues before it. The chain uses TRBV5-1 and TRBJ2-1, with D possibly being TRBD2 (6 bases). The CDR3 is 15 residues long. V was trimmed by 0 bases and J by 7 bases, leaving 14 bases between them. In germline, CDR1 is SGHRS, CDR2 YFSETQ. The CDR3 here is CASSLAGEPTNEQFF. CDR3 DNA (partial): TGCGCCAGCAGCTTGGCGGGGGAGCCCACGAATGAG. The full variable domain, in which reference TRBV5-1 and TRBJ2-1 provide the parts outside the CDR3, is KAGVTQTPRYLIKTRGQQVTLSCSPISGHRSVSWYQQTPGQGLQFLFEYFSETQRNKGNFPGRFSGRQFSNSRSEMNVSTLELGDSALYLCASSLAGEPTNEQFFGPGTRLTVL.

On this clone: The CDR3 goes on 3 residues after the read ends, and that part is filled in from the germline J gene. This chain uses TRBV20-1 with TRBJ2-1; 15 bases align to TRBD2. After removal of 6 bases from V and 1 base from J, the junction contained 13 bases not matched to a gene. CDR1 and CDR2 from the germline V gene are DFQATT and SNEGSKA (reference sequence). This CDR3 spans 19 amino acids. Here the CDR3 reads CSAKSPWTSGRDSYNEQFF. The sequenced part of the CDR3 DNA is TGCAGTGCAAAAAGCCCATGGACTAGCGGGAGGGATTCCTACAATGAG.

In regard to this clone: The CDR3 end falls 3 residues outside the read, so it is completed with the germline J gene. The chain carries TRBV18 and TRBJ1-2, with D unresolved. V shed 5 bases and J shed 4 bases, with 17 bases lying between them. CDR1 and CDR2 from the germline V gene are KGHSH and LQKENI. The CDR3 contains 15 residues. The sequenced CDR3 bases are TGTGCCAGCTCATCGACCGTGCAGGCCCCCTATGGC. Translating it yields CASSSTVQAPYG. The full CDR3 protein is CASSSTVQAPYGYTF.

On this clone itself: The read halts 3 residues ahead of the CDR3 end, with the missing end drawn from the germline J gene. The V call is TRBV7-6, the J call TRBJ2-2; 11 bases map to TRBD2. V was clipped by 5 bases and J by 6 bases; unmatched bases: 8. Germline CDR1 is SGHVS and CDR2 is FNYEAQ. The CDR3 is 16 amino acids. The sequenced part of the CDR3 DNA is TGTGCCAGCAGCATTACTAGCGGGGGTTCTTCCGGGGAG. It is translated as CASSITSGGSSGE. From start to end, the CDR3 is CASSITSGGSSGELFF.

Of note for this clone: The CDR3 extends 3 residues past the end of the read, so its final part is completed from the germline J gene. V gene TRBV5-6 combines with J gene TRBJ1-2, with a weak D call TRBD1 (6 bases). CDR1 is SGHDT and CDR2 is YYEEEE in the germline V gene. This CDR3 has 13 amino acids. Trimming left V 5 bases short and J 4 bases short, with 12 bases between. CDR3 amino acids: CASSRQASYGYTF. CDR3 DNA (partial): TGTGCCAGCAGTCGACAGGCTTCCTATGGC.

The CDR3 sequence: CASSPGTGDGAQYF. The sequenced part of the CDR3 DNA is TGTGCCAGCAGCCCCGGGACAGGGGACGGCGCG. The gene calls are TRBV6-2 or TRBV6-3 and TRBJ2-3; 10 bases are a match to TRBD1. The CDR3 extends 3 residues past the end of the read, so its final part is completed from the germline J gene. The CDR3 runs to 14 residues. CDR1 and CDR2 (germline): MNHEY, SVGEGT.

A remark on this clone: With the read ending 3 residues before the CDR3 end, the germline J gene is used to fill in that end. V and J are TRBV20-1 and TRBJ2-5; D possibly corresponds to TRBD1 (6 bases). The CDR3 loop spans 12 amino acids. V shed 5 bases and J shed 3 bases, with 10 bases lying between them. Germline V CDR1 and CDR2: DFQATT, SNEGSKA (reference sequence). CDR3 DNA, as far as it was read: TGCAGTGCTCAACAGGGAAAAGAGACC. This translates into CSAQQGKET. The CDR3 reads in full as CSAQQGKETQYF.

The covered CDR3 bases are TGTGCCTGGATGGCGGGTTTTAATTCACCG. Its protein is CAWMAGFNSP. The complete CDR3 reads CAWMAGFNSPLFF. The chain uses TRBV30 and TRBJ2-2; tentatively, D is TRBD2 (5 bases). The read ends 3 residues before the CDR3 terminus; that terminus is restored from the germline J gene. CDR1 GTSNPN and CDR2 SVGIG come from the germline V gene (reference sequence). This CDR3 has 13 residues. Using reference TRBV30 and TRBJ2-2 for the parts outside the CDR3, the full variable domain is SQTIHQWPATLVQPVGSPLSLECTVEGTSNPNLYWYRQAAGRGLQLLFYSVGIGQISSEVPQNLSASRPQDRQFILSSKKLLLSDSGFYLCAWMAGFNSPLFFGEGSRLTVL.

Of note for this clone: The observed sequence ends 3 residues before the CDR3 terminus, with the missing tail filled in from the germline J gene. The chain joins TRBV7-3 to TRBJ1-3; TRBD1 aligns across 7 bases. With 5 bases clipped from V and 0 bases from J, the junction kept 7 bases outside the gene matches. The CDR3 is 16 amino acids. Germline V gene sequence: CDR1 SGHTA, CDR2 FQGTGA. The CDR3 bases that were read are TGTGCCAGCAGCAAGGGACAGAGAGACTCTGGAAACACC. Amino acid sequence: CASSKGQRDSGNT. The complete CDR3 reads CASSKGQRDSGNTIYF.

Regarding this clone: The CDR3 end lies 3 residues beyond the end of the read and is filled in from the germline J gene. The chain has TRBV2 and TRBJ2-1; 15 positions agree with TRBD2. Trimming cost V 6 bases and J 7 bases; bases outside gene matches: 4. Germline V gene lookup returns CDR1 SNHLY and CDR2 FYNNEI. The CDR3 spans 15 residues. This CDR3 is CASRPGTSGRNEQFF. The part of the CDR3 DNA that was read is TGTGCCAGCAGACCCGGGACTAGCGGGAGGAATGAG. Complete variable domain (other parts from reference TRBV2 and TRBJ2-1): EPEVTQTPSHQVTQMGQEVILRCVPISNHLYFYWYRQILGQKVEFLVSFYNNEISEKSEIFDDQFSVERPDGSNFTLKIRSTKLEDSAMYFCASRPGTSGRNEQFFGPGTRLTVL.

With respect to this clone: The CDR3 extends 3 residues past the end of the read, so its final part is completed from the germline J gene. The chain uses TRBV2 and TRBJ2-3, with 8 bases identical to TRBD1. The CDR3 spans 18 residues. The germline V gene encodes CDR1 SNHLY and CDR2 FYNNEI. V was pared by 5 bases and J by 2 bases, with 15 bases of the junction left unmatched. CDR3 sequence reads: CASSPIPGQEFYTDTQYF. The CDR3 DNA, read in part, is TGTGCCAGCAGTCCGATACCGGGACAGGAGTTCTACACAGATACG.

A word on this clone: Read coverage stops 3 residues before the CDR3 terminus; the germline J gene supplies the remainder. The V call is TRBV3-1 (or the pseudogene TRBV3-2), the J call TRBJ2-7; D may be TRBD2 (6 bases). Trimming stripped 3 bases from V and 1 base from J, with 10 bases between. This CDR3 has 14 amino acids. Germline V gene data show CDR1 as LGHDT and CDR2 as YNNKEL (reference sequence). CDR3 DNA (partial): TGTGCCAGCAGCCACTCCGCGGGGTCCTACGAG. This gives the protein CASSHSAGSYE. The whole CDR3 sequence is CASSHSAGSYEQYF.

Partial CDR3 DNA: TGTGCCAGTAGTCCGGGGACATTGAACACCGGGGAG. This sequence encodes CASSPGTLNTGE. The complete CDR3 sequence is CASSPGTLNTGELFF. The genes are TRBV19 and TRBJ2-2; perhaps TRBD1 as D (6 bases). The read halts 3 residues ahead of the CDR3 end, with the missing end drawn from the germline J gene. The CDR3 is made up of 15 amino acids. In germline, CDR1 is LNHDA, CDR2 SQIVND (reference sequence). Trimming took 5 bases from V and 1 from J, leaving 11 bases between them.